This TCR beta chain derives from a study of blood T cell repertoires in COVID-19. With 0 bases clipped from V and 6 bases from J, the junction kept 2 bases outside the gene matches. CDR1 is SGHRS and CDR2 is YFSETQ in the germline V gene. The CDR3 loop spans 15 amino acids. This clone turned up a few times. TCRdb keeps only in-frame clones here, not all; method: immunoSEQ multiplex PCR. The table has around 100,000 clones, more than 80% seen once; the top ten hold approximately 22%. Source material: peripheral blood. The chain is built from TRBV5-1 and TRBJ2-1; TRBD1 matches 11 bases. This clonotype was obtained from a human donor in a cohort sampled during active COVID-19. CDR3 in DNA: TGCGCCAGCAGCTTGGAGGGACAGGGGGGCAATGAGCAGTTCTTC. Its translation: CASSLEGQGGNEQFF. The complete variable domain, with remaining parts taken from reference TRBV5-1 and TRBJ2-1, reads KAGVTQTPRYLIKTRGQQVTLSCSPISGHRSVSWYQQTPGQGLQFLFEYFSETQRNKGNFPGRFSGRQFSNSRSEMNVSTLELGDSALYLCASSLEGQGGNEQFFGPGTRLTVL.